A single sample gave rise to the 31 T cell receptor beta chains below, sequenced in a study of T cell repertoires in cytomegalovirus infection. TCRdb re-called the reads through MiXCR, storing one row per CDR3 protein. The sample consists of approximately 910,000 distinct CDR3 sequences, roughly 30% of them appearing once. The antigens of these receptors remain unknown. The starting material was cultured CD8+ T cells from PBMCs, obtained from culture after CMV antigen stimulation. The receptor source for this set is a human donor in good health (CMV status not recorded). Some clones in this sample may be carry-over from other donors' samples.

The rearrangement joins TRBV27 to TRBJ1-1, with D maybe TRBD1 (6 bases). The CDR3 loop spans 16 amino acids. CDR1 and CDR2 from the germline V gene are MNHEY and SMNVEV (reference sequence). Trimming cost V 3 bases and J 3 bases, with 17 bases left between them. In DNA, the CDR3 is TGTGCCAGCAGTTTGCTCCCAGGGGCCGGTGACACTGAAGCTTTCTTT. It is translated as CASSLLPGAGDTEAFF.

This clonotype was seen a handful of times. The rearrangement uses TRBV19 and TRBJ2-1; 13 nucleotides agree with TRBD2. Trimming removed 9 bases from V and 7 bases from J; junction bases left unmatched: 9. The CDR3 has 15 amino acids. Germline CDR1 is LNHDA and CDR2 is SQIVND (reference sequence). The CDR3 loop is CASRLAGGQVNEQFF. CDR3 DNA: TGTGCCAGCCGACTAGCGGGGGGCCAAGTTAATGAGCAGTTCTTC. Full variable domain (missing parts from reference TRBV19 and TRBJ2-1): DGGITQSPKYLFRKEGQNVTLSCEQNLNHDAMYWYRQDPGQGLRLIYYSQIVNDFQKGDIAEGYSVSREKKESFPLTVTSAQKNPTAFYLCASRLAGGQVNEQFFGPGTRLTVL.

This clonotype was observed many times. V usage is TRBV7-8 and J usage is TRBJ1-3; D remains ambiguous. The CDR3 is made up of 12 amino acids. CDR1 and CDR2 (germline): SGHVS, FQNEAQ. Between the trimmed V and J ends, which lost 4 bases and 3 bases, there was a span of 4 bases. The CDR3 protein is CASSWDGNTIYF. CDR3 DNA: TGTGCCAGCAGCTGGGATGGAAACACCATATATTTT.

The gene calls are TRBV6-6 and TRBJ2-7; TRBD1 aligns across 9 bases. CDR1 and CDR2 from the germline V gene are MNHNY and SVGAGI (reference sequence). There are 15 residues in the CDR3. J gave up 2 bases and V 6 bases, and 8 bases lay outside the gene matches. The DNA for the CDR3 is TGTGCCAGCAGCCAAGGACAGGGGCTTACCTACGAGCAGTACGTC. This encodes CASSQGQGLTYEQYV.

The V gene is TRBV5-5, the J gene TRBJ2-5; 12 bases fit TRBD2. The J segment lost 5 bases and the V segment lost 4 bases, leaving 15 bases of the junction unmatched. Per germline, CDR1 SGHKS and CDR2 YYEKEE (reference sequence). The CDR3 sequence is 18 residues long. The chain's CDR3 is CASSETSGGTGFRETQYF. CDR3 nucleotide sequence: TGTGCCAGCAGCGAAACTAGCGGGGGGACCGGGTTCAGGGAGACCCAGTACTTC. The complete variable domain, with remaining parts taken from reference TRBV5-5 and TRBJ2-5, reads DAGVTQSPTHLIKTRGQQVTLRCSPISGHKSVSWYQQVLGQGPQFIFQYYEKEERGRGNFPDRFSARQFPNYSSELNVNALLLGDSALYLCASSETSGGTGFRETQYFGPGTRLLVL.

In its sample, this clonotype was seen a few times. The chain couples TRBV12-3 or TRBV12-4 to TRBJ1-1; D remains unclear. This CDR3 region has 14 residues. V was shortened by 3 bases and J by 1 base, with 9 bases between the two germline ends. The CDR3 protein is CASSLSPPNTEAFF. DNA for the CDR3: TGTGCCAGCAGTTTGAGTCCCCCGAACACTGAAGCTTTCTTT.

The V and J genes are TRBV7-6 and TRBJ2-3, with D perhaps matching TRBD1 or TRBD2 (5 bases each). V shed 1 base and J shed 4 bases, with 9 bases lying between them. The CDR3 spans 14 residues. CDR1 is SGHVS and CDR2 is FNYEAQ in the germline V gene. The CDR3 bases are TGTGCCAGCAGCTTAGAAATGGGGGCAGATACGCAGTATTTT. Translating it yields CASSLEMGADTQYF.

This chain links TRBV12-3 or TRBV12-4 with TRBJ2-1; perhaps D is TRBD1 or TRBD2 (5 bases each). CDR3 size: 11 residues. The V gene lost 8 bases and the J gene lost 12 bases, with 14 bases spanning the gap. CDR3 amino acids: CASHEGITQFF. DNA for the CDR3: TGTGCCAGCCACGAGGGGATCACGCAGTTCTTC.

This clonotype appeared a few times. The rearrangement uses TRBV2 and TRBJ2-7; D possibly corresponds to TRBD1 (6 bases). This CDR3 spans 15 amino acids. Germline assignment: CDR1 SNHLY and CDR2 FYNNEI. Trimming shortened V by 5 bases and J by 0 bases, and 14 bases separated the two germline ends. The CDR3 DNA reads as TGTGCCAGCAGTCTGACAGGCTCGAGCTCCTACGAGCAGTACGTC. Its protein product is CASSLTGSSSYEQYV.

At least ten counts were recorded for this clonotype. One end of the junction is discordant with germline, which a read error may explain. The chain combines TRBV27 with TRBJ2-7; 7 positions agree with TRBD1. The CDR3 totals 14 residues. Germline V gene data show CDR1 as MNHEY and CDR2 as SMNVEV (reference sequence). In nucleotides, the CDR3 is TGTGCCAGCAGCTTATCGGCAGGGGGCTACGAGCAGTACTTC. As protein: CASSLSAGGYEQYF.

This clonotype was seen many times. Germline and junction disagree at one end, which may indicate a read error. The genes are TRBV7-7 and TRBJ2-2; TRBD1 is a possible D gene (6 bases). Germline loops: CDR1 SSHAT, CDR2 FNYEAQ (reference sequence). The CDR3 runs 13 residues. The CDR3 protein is CASSFDRTGELFF. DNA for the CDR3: TGTGCTAGCAGCTTTGACAGGACCGGGGAGCTGTTTTTT.

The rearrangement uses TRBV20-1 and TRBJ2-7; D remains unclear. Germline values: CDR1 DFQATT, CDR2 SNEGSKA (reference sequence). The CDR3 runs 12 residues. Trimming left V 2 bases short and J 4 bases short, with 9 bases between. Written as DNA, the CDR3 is TGCAGTGCTAGACCAGCGAGGTACGAGCAGTACTTC. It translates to CSARPARYEQYF.

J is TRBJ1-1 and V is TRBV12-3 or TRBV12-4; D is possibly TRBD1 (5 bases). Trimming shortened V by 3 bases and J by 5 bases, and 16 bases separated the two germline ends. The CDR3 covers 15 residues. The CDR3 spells CASSFGWGEGTEAFF. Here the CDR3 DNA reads TGTGCCAGCAGTTTTGGATGGGGCGAAGGTACTGAAGCTTTCTTT.

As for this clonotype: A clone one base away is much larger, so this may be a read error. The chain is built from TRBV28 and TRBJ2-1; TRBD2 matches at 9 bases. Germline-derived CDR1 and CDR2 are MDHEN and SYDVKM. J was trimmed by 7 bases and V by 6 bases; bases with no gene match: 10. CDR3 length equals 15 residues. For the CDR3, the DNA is TGTGCCAGCAGCCTAGCAACTAGCGGGTCAAATGAGCAGTTCTTC. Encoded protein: CASSLATSGSNEQFF.

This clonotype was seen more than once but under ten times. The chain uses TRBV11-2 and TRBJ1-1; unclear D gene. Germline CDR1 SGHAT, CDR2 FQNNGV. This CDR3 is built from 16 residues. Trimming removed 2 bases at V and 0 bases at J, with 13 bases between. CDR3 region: CASSLRTDIMNTEAFF. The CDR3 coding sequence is TGTGCCAGCAGCTTACGCACAGACATCATGAACACTGAAGCTTTCTTT.

DNA of the CDR3: TGCGCCAGCAGCCTCGGAGGGGGAGCCCTCGGAGAGACCCAGTACTTC. This sequence encodes CASSLGGGALGETQYF. V gene TRBV4-1 combines with J gene TRBJ2-5; D possibly uses TRBD1 or TRBD2 (6 bases each). V gave up 4 bases and J gave up 4 bases, with 19 bases separating them. Germline V CDR1 and CDR2: MGHRA, YSYEKL. The CDR3 covers 16 residues.

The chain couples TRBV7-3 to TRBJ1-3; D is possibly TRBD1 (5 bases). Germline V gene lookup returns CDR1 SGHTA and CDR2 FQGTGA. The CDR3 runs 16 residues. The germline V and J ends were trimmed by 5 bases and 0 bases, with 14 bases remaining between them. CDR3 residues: CASSAGTDISGNTIYF. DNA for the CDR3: TGTGCCAGCAGCGCCGGGACGGACATCTCTGGAAACACCATATATTTT.

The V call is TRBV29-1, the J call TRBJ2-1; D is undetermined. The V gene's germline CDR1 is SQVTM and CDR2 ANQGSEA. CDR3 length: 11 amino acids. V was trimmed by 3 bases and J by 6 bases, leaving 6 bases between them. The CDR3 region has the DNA TGCAGCGTTGAGAGCATCAATGAGCAGTTCTTC. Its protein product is CSVESINEQFF.

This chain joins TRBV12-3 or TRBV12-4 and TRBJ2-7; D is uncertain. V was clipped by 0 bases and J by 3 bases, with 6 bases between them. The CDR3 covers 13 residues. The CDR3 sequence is CASSLASHYEQYF. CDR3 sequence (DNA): TGTGCCAGCAGTTTAGCGTCGCACTACGAGCAGTACTTC.

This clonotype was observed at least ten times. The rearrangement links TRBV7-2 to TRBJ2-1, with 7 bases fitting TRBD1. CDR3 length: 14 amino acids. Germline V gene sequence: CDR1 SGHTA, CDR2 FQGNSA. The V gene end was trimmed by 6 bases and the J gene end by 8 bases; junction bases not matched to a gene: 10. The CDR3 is CASRRGQYIDEQFF. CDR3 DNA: TGTGCCAGCAGACGGGGACAGTACATCGATGAGCAGTTCTTC.

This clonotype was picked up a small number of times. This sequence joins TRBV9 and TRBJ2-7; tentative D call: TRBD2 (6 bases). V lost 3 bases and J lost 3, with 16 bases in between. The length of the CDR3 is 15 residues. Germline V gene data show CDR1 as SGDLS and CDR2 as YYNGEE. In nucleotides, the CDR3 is TGTGCCAGCAGCGCAAGTGGAGGGGCTGACTACGAGCAGTACTTC. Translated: CASSASGGADYEQYF. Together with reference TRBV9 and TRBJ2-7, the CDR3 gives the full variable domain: DSGVTQTPKHLITATGQRVTLRCSPRSGDLSVYWYQQSLDQGLQFLIQYYNGEERAKGNILERFSAQQFPDLHSELNLSSLELGDSALYFCASSASGGADYEQYFGPGTRLTVT.

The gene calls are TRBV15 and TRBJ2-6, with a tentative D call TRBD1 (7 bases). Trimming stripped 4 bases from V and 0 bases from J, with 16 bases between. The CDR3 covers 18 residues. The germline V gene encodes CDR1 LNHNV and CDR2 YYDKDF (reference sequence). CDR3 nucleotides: TGTGCCACCAGCAACAGGGGAGGAGGACCCTCTGGGGCCAACGTCCTGACTTTC. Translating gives CATSNRGGGPSGANVLTF.

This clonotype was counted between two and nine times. The CDR3 spells CASSLAGGSLYEQYF. CDR3 DNA: TGCGCCAGCAGCTTGGCCGGGGGCAGCCTCTACGAGCAGTACTTC. The chain has TRBV5-1 and TRBJ2-7; D is tentatively TRBD1 or TRBD2 (6 bases each). The length of the CDR3 is 15 residues. V lost 0 bases and J 3 bases, leaving 13 bases between the germline ends. Germline assignment: CDR1 SGHRS and CDR2 YFSETQ.

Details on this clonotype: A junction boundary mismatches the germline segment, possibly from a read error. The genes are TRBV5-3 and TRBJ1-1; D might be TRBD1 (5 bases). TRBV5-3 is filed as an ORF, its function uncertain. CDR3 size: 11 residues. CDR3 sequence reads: CTSSWGGTAFF. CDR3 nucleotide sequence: TGTACCAGCAGCTGGGGGGGGACAGCTTTCTTT.

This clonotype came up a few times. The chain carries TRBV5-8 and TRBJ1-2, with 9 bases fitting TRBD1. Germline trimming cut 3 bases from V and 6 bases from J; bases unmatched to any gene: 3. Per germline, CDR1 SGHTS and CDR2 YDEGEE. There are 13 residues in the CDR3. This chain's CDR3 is CASSSTGGNGYTF. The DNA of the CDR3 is TGTGCCAGCAGCTCTACAGGGGGCAATGGCTACACCTTC.

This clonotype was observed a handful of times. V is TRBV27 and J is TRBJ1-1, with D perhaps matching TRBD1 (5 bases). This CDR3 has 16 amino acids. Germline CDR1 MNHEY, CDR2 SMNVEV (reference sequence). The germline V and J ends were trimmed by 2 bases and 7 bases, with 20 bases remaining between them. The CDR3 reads CASSLEGRSIINEAFF. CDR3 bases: TGTGCCAGCAGTTTAGAGGGGAGAAGCATAATAAATGAAGCTTTCTTT.

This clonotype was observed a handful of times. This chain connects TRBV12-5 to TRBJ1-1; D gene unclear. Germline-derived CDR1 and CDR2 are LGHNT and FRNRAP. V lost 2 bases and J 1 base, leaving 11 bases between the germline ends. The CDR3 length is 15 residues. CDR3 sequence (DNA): TGTGCTAGTGGTTTGTTCCGTCGGCAGAACACTGAAGCTTTCTTT. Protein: CASGLFRRQNTEAFF.

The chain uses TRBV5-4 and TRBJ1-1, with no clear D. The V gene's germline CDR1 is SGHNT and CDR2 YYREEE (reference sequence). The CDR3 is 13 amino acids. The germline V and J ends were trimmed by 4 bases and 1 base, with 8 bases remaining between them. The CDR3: CASSTDWNTEAFF. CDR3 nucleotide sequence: TGTGCCAGCAGCACAGATTGGAACACTGAAGCTTTCTTT.

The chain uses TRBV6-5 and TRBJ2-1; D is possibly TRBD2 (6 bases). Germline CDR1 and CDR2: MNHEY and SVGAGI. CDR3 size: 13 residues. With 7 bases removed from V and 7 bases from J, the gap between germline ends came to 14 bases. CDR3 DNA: TGTGCCAGCATATCACTAGCTGAAAATGAGCAGTTCTTC. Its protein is CASISLAENEQFF.

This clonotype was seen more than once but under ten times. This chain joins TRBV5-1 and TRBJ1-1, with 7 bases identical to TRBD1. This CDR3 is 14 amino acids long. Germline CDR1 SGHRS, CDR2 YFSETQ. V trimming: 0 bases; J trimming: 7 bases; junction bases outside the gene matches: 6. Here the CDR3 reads CASSLGQGSGEAFF. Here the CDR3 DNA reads TGCGCCAGCAGCTTGGGACAGGGTAGCGGTGAAGCTTTCTTT.

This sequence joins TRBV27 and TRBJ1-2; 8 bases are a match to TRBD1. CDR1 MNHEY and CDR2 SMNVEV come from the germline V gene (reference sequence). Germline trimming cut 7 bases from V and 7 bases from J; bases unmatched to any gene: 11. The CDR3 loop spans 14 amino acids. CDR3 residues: CASNVNDRGFGYTF. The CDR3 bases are TGTGCCAGCAATGTGAACGACAGGGGATTTGGCTACACCTTC.